The 20 T cell receptor beta chains in this list originate from one sample, sequenced in a study of cytomegalovirus exposure and HLA in healthy donors. Primers for the PCR totalled 60 Vbeta and 13 Jbeta. TCRdb keeps only in-frame clones here, not all; method: immunoSEQ multiplex PCR. Of a few hundred thousand clones in the sample, about 80% were seen once. The sample comprised PBMCs. The source of these receptors is a girl aged 2-10 years in good health and CMV-seronegative.

This clone was detected once. The CDR3 nucleotides are TGTGCCAGCAGTCCGACTCGGGACTCCTACAATGAGCAGTTCTTC. Protein: CASSPTRDSYNEQFF. The chain has TRBV25-1 and TRBJ2-1; a possible D gene is TRBD2 (5 bases). Germline CDR1 reads MGHDK; CDR2 reads SYGVNS. Trimming stripped 5 bases from V and 0 bases from J, with 11 bases between. The CDR3 has 15 amino acids.

The CDR3 loop reads CASSSNGAGNQETQYF. CDR3 bases: TGTGCCAGCAGCTCTAACGGGGCGGGAAACCAAGAGACCCAGTACTTC. This chain joins TRBV5-8 and TRBJ2-5, with a possible D match to TRBD2 (6 bases). From germline, CDR1 is SGHTS and CDR2 YDEGEE. The V end was cut by 3 bases, the J end by 0 bases, with 15 bases between. The CDR3 has 16 amino acids. Looking up the rest from reference TRBV5-8 and TRBJ2-5 gives the full variable domain: EAGVTQSPTHLIKTRGQQATLRCSPISGHTSVYWYQQALGLGLQFLLWYDEGEERNRGNFPPRFSGRQFPNYSSELNVNALELEDSALYLCASSSNGAGNQETQYFGPGTRLLVL.

This clone showed up just a few times. J is TRBJ1-1 and V is TRBV14; 9 nucleotides align to TRBD1. CDR3 length: 16 amino acids. Germline V lookup: CDR1 SGHDN, CDR2 FVKESK. After removal of 6 bases from V and 3 bases from J, the junction contained 11 bases not matched to a gene. The CDR3 bases are TGTGCCAGCAGGGCTAGGGACAGGGTACGGGACACTGAAGCTTTCTTT. Residues: CASRARDRVRDTEAFF.

This rearrangement joins TRBV6-5 to TRBJ2-6; D is ambiguous. The CDR3 runs 15 residues. Deletions cut 0 bases from V and 1 base from J, with 4 bases between. Germline V CDR1 and CDR2: MNHEY, SVGAGI. In nucleotides, the CDR3 is TGTGCCAGCAGTTACTCTGCGTCTGGGGCCAACGTCCTGACTTTC. Its translation: CASSYSASGANVLTF.

The chain uses TRBV4-1 and TRBJ2-5, with D tentatively TRBD2 (5 bases). The V end lost 5 bases, the J end lost 5 bases, and 12 bases lay between the germline ends. Germline lookup yields CDR1 MGHRA and CDR2 YSYEKL. The CDR3 is 13 residues long. The CDR3 spells CASSGLAGETQYF. In DNA form, the CDR3 reads TGCGCCAGCAGCGGGCTAGCAGGCGAGACCCAGTACTTC.

This sequence joins TRBV5-4 and TRBJ1-1; D might be TRBD1 (5 bases). V was cut by 4 bases and J by 7 bases, with 17 bases left in between. Germline V gene sequence: CDR1 SGHNT, CDR2 YYREEE (reference sequence). The CDR3 runs to 14 residues. CDR3 nucleotides: TGTGCCAGCAGCCTATCCCAGGGCCATCGTGAAGCTTTCTTT. The encoded protein is CASSLSQGHREAFF.

The genes are TRBV7-8 and TRBJ1-1; no clear D gene. The CDR3 runs 14 residues. V lost 1 base and J 4 bases, leaving 10 bases between the germline ends. CDR1 and CDR2 (germline): SGHVS, FQNEAQ. The CDR3 loop is CASSLEVGSTEAFF. In DNA form, the CDR3 reads TGTGCCAGCAGCTTAGAGGTGGGGAGCACTGAAGCTTTCTTT.

This sequence joins TRBV7-9 and TRBJ2-3, with D unresolved. In germline, CDR1 is SEHNR, CDR2 FQNEAQ (reference sequence). V was clipped by 2 bases and J by 2 bases, with 17 bases between them. The CDR3 has 17 amino acids. The CDR3 DNA is TGTGCCAGCAGCTTATTATCAGGCTTCGGTCTCACAGATACGCAGTATTTT. Protein: CASSLLSGFGLTDTQYF.

The V and J genes are TRBV7-9 and TRBJ2-3; the D gene is possibly TRBD2 (6 bases). V dropped 3 bases and J dropped 1 base, with 11 bases sitting between them. This CDR3 has 15 residues. The V gene's germline CDR1 is SEHNR and CDR2 FQNEAQ (reference sequence). CDR3 residues: CASSLDGSGTDTQYF. The CDR3 DNA reads as TGTGCCAGCAGCTTGGACGGGAGCGGCACAGATACGCAGTATTTT.

This clone was seen a handful of times. V gene TRBV6-5 combines with J gene TRBJ2-1; D not resolved. In germline, CDR1 is MNHEY, CDR2 SVGAGI. This CDR3 has 16 amino acids. Trimming stripped 0 bases from V and 1 base from J, with 10 bases between. In nucleotides, the CDR3 is TGTGCCAGCAGTTACTCGGCAGGCCCATCCTACAATGAGCAGTTCTTC. Translation: CASSYSAGPSYNEQFF.

The CDR3 protein is CASSLGRAGLGTEAFF. The CDR3 nucleotides read TGTGCCAGCAGCTTGGGCAGGGCAGGGTTGGGGACTGAAGCTTTCTTT. V gene TRBV5-4 combines with J gene TRBJ1-1; weak D call: TRBD1 (5 bases). V shed 0 bases and J shed 5 bases, with 17 bases lying between them. Germline V CDR1 and CDR2: SGHNT, YYREEE (reference sequence). The CDR3 is 16 amino acids.

This clone was counted a few times. Germline and junction disagree at one end, which may indicate a read error. The chain couples TRBV7-9 to TRBJ2-7; TRBD2 agrees at 11 bases. The CDR3 runs 18 residues. Germline lookup yields CDR1 SEHNR and CDR2 FQNEAQ (reference sequence). The CDR3 is CSSSLDSGLAGSSYEQYF. The CDR3 bases are TGTTCCAGCAGCTTAGACAGCGGACTAGCGGGCTCTTCCTACGAGCAGTACTTC.

V and J are TRBV28 and TRBJ2-1; no clear D gene. The ends were cut back, 3 bases at V and 0 bases at J, with 9 bases in the middle. The CDR3 has 15 amino acids. Germline V CDR1 and CDR2: MDHEN, SYDVKM. The CDR3 here is CASSFYRPSYNEQFF. CDR3 DNA sequence: TGTGCCAGCAGTTTTTACAGACCCTCCTACAATGAGCAGTTCTTC.

The V and J genes are TRBV5-1 and TRBJ1-1, with D possibly TRBD1 on 6 matching bases. Trimming took off 2 bases at V and 2 bases at J, with 31 bases between the two ends. This CDR3 has 21 residues. Germline V gives CDR1 SGHRS, CDR2 YFSETQ. As DNA, the CDR3 is TGCGCCAGCAGCTTTTCTCCCAGGACAGTTATACTCCACGCCTTCAACACTGAAGCTTTCTTT. This gives the protein CASSFSPRTVILHAFNTEAFF.

A single count supports this clone. This rearrangement joins TRBV10-3 to TRBJ1-4; 9 bases line up with TRBD1. The CDR3 extends over 11 amino acids. Trimming cost V 10 bases and J 10 bases; bases outside gene matches: 4. Germline V gives CDR1 ENHRY, CDR2 SYGVKD. DNA of the CDR3: TGTGCCACAACAGGGGGCGGAAAACTGTTTTTT. Protein: CATTGGGKLFF.

This clone was counted between two and nine times. The gene calls are TRBV6-6 and TRBJ2-7, with TRBD1 matching over 8 bases. Germline trimming cut 4 bases from V and 4 bases from J; bases unmatched to any gene: 6. The germline V gene encodes CDR1 MNHNY and CDR2 SVGAGI (reference sequence). The length of the CDR3 is 14 residues. This chain's CDR3 is CASSSPGQDYEQYF. The DNA of the CDR3 is TGTGCCAGCAGTTCGCCGGGACAGGATTACGAGCAGTACTTC.

CDR3 nucleotide sequence: TGTGCCAGCAGCCTCCGGGGGATGTTTCCGGCGAACACCGGGGAGCTGTTTTTT. It specifies CASSLRGMFPANTGELFF. The chain employs TRBV7-9 and TRBJ2-2, with D possibly matching TRBD2 (6 bases). Germline CDR1 is SEHNR and CDR2 is FQNEAQ (reference sequence). CDR3 size: 18 residues. The germline V and J ends were trimmed by 5 bases and 0 bases, with 19 bases remaining between them.

The J gene is TRBJ2-3, the V gene TRBV29-1; the D gene is possibly TRBD1 (5 bases). Germline CDR1 SQVTM, CDR2 ANQGSEA. The CDR3 has 14 residues. Trimming took 4 bases from V and 0 from J, leaving 11 bases between them. The DNA for the CDR3 is TGCAGCGTTGCTACAGGCGATAGCACAGATACGCAGTATTTT. Encoded protein: CSVATGDSTDTQYF.

The chain couples TRBV5-6 to TRBJ2-2, with TRBD1 as a possible D gene (6 bases). V lost 2 bases, J lost 4 bases, and 9 bases lay in between. Germline lookup yields CDR1 SGHDT and CDR2 YYEEEE. The CDR3 loop spans 14 amino acids. This CDR3 reads CASSLQGRTGELFF. CDR3 DNA: TGTGCCAGCAGCTTACAGGGACGCACCGGGGAGCTGTTTTTT.

This chain joins TRBV7-9 and TRBJ2-2; TRBD2 aligns across 9 bases. The germline V gene encodes CDR1 SEHNR and CDR2 FQNEAQ (reference sequence). This CDR3 is built from 18 residues. The trim removed 5 bases at V and 1 base at J, leaving 11 bases unmatched. CDR3 loop: CASSPRGLAGLNTGELFF. The CDR3 DNA reads as TGTGCCAGCAGCCCAAGGGGCCTAGCGGGATTGAACACCGGGGAGCTGTTTTTT.